This T cell receptor (beta chain) was identified during a study of blood T cell repertoires in COVID-19. About the study: Sites in the United States, Italy and Spain provided acute and convalescent COVID-19 samples. Sources were T cells, B-cell-depleted T cells, or PBMCs; the material itself was cDNA or gDNA.

V gave up 4 bases and J gave up 0 bases; unmatched junction bases: 17. The germline gives CDR1 KGHSH, CDR2 LQKENI. The length of the CDR3 is 19 residues. Original handling: Reference gene primer amplification gave nucleated cell count estimates. TCRdb keeps only in-frame clones here, not all; method: immunoSEQ multiplex PCR. That table furnishes V, J and clone size, whereas the DNA furnished D and trimming. The sample includes 150,000 to 200,000 clones, about 90% of them seen just once. The receptor's source is a man aged 55 to 70 with acute or convalescent COVID-19. What was sequenced was peripheral blood. J is TRBJ2-7 and V is TRBV18; 8 bases agree with TRBD2. The DNA for the CDR3 is TGTGCCAGCTCACGAGCTCGGGGCGGGGGGCCCCAAAGCTCCTACGAGCAGTACTTC. This codes for CASSRARGGGPQSSYEQYF.